A single T cell receptor (beta chain) is shown here with its context. Its antigen remains unidentified. These data belong to a study of OX40 agonist ivuxolimab in advanced cancers. Study details: Prior checkpoint blockade (anti-PD-1, anti-PD-L1 or anti-CTLA-4) was permitted; roughly 40% had it. Study-wide results and caveats: Dose levels from 0.1 to 3.0 mg/kg saw CD4+ and CD8+ blood T cells expand clonally by week 6. CD8+ T cells (on average) carried more expanded clones than CD4+ T cells.

This table comes from immunoSEQ multiplex PCR, and its TCRdb copy is limited to in-frame clones, with some not included. The table lists tens of thousands of clones, roughly 90% of them singletons, with 0.33% in the top ten. Autoimmune disease history or systemic immunosuppression barred patients. The CDR3 is 13 amino acids. Germline lookup yields CDR1 MNHEY and CDR2 SMNVEV (reference sequence). Trimming took off 4 bases at V and 1 base at J, with 7 bases between the two ends. Sequenced here: CD4+ or CD8+ T cells sorted from blood, sampled in a trial of the OX40 agonist ivuxolimab. V gene TRBV27 combines with J gene TRBJ1-2; D is undetermined. This receptor was identified in an adult with an advanced solid tumor such as melanoma, head and neck, liver or kidney cancer. In DNA, the CDR3 is TGTGCCAGCAGTTCCCGGATTAACTATGGCTACACCTTC. Translated: CASSSRINYGYTF.